The 14 T cell receptor beta chains listed next were all sequenced from one sample in a study of CD8+CD57+ T cells in acquired aplastic anemia. It was patients with CD8+CD57+ cell expansion by flow cytometry who were chosen for sequencing. Genomic DNA constituted the template upon which TCR beta VDJ and CDR3 profiling was performed. TCRdb used MiXCR to reprocess the reads, holding one entry per CDR3 protein. Found here are roughly 250,000 distinct CDR3 sequences, around 82% of them singletons; the top ten hold 42%. Input material: sorted CD4+, CD8+, or CD8+CD57+ T cells (not recorded which) from PBMCs. All receptors derive from a human donor with aplastic anemia.

The rearrangement uses TRBV15 and TRBJ2-3; the D gene is possibly TRBD1 (6 bases). Germline V gene data show CDR1 as LNHNV and CDR2 as YYDKDF (reference sequence). CDR3 size: 14 residues. Trimming shortened V by 5 bases and J by 12 bases, and 21 bases separated the two germline ends. Written as DNA, the CDR3 is TGTGCCACCAGCTTAGGGGGAGATCACGATATCCAGTATTTT. This gives the protein CATSLGGDHDIQYF. The full variable domain, completed using reference TRBV15 and TRBJ2-3, is DAMVIQNPRYQVTQFGKPVTLSCSQTLNHNVMYWYQQKSSQAPKLLFHYYDKDFNNEADTPDNFQSRRPNTSFCFLDIRSPGLGDTAMYLCATSLGGDHDIQYFGPGTRLTVL.

The genes are TRBV20-1 and TRBJ2-1, with 14 bases lining up with TRBD2. V lost 6 bases and J lost 10; bases outside the gene matches: 11. CDR1 is DFQATT, CDR2 SNEGSKA, per germline (reference sequence). The CDR3 extends over 15 amino acids. In DNA form, the CDR3 reads TGCAGTGCCAGAAAGACTAGCGGGAGGGCGGGAGAGCAGTTCTTC. This sequence encodes CSARKTSGRAGEQFF.

This sequence joins TRBV19 and TRBJ2-7, with D maybe TRBD1 (5 bases). CDR3 length: 16 amino acids. V was shortened by 6 bases and J by 6 bases, with 24 bases between the two germline ends. The V gene's germline CDR1 is LNHDA and CDR2 SQIVND (reference sequence). CDR3 sequence: CASRTARRANLAEQYV. CDR3 coding DNA: TGTGCCAGTAGGACAGCGAGACGGGCGAACCTGGCCGAGCAGTACGTC.

The chain combines TRBV19 with TRBJ2-7; D unclear. CDR3 length equals 16 residues. The germline V gene encodes CDR1 LNHDA and CDR2 SQIVND (reference sequence). CDR3 amino acids: CASSIPREANMAQQYV. CDR3 nucleotide sequence: TGTGCCAGCAGTATACCGAGAGAGGCCAACATGGCCCAGCAGTACGTC.

This chain connects TRBV9 to TRBJ1-1; the D gene is possibly TRBD1 (6 bases). Trimming removed 0 bases at V and 2 bases at J, with 11 bases between. Germline CDR1 and CDR2: SGDLS and YYNGEE. The CDR3 has 15 residues. The CDR3 spells CASSVGGTCNTEAFF. In DNA, the CDR3 is TGTGCCAGCAGCGTAGGGGGGACATGCAACACTGAAGCTTTCTTT.

The rearrangement uses TRBV11-3 and TRBJ1-2; D is perhaps TRBD1 (5 bases). The CDR3 length is 15 residues. Trimming shortened V by 0 bases and J by 2 bases, and 10 bases separated the two germline ends. Per the germline V gene, CDR1 is SGHNT and CDR2 is YENEEA. The CDR3 bases are TGTGCCAGCAGCTTAGATCAGGGCTCAAACTATGGCTACACCTTC. As protein: CASSLDQGSNYGYTF.

This sequence joins TRBV29-1 and TRBJ1-2, with D maybe TRBD1 (5 bases). CDR1 is SQVTM and CDR2 is ANQGSEA in the germline V gene. CDR3 length: 11 residues. V gave up 4 bases and J gave up 6 bases, with 9 bases separating them. Here the CDR3 DNA reads TGCAGCGTTGTACGGGGGGATGGCTACACCTTC. Amino acids: CSVVRGDGYTF.

The chain links TRBV7-3 to TRBJ2-1, with 13 nucleotides matching TRBD2. With V trimmed by 4 bases and J by 3 bases, 6 bases remained unmatched. This CDR3 region has 17 residues. Germline loops: CDR1 SGHTA, CDR2 FQGTGA. The chain's CDR3 is CASSSSGLAGFYNEQFF. In DNA, the CDR3 is TGTGCCAGCAGCTCTTCGGGACTAGCGGGGTTCTACAATGAGCAGTTCTTC.

The gene calls are TRBV6-4 and TRBJ2-7; 8 bases fit TRBD1. CDR1 MRHNA and CDR2 SNTAGT come from the germline V gene. The V segment lost 8 bases and the J segment 6 bases; nucleotides outside the gene matches: 24. This CDR3 is built from 18 residues. This chain's CDR3 is CASVGPFPGQANLAEQYV. CDR3 in DNA: TGTGCCAGCGTAGGGCCTTTTCCGGGACAGGCGAACCTGGCCGAGCAGTACGTC.

The chain is built from TRBV7-9 and TRBJ1-1, with 7 positions matching TRBD1. This CDR3 contains 15 residues. CDR1 and CDR2 (germline): SEHNR, FQNEAQ (reference sequence). V shed 1 base and J 14 bases; nucleotides not matched to a gene: 16. CDR3 DNA: TGTGCCAGCAGCTTAGATCTGACAGGGAAGACTGAAGAGTTCTTT. Translated, it gives CASSLDLTGKTEEFF.

The table lists this clonotype with a few counts. The chain is built from TRBV19 and TRBJ1-2, with D perhaps matching TRBD1 (6 bases). This CDR3 is built from 14 residues. The V and J ends lost 4 bases and 2 bases respectively, with 11 bases between them. Germline V gene data show CDR1 as LNHDA and CDR2 as SQIVND (reference sequence). In nucleotides, the CDR3 is TGTGCCAGTAGTAGGGGGACAACAAACTATGGCTACACCTTC. Amino acids: CASSRGTTNYGYTF. The full variable domain, completed using reference TRBV19 and TRBJ1-2, is DGGITQSPKYLFRKEGQNVTLSCEQNLNHDAMYWYRQDPGQGLRLIYYSQIVNDFQKGDIAEGYSVSREKKESFPLTVTSAQKNPTAFYLCASSRGTTNYGYTFGSGTRLTVV.

This clonotype has a single count. This sequence joins TRBV7-9 and TRBJ2-7; TRBD2 is a possible D gene (7 bases). The germline CDR1 and CDR2 sequences are SEHNR and FQNEAQ (reference sequence). The CDR3 contains 18 residues. With 3 bases removed from V and 1 base from J, the gap between germline ends came to 22 bases. The CDR3 region is CASSFHTGRTALSYEQYV. CDR3 nucleotides: TGTGCCAGCAGCTTCCATACCGGGAGGACAGCCCTTTCCTACGAGCAGTACGTC.

The CDR3 reads CASSLTSGVQYF. DNA for the CDR3: TGTGCCAGCAGCTTAACGTCAGGGGTTCAGTACTTC. V and J are TRBV11-3 and TRBJ2-4, with a weak D call TRBD1 (6 bases). Looked up from germline, CDR1 is SGHNT and CDR2 is YENEEA. There are 12 residues in the CDR3. Deletions cut 2 bases from V and 11 bases from J, with 10 bases between.

This clonotype was observed a single time. This chain connects TRBV7-8 to TRBJ2-1; D is unclear. This CDR3 comprises 15 residues. V was cut by 1 base and J by 16 bases, with 23 bases left in between. Germline CDR1 is SGHVS and CDR2 is FQNEAQ. CDR3 region: CASSLVSATAAQYFF. The CDR3 DNA sequence: TGTGCCAGCAGCTTAGTGTCGGCTACCGCGGCTCAGTATTTCTTC.